The present TCR beta chain was sequenced within a study of blood T cell repertoires in COVID-19. Across the whole study: Sites across the United States, Italy and Spain contributed samples from acute and convalescent COVID-19. The cDNA or gDNA used as material had been derived from T cells, B-cell-depleted T cells, or PBMCs.

This clone was observed a few times. Authors' analysis steps: Nucleated cell number was recorded as an estimate derived from reference gene primer amplification. The table came from immunoSEQ multiplex PCR; TCRdb's copy has only in-frame clones and leaves some out. Clone size and V and J calls were adopted from that table, with D and trimming inferred from the DNA. The table has more than 150,000 clones, roughly four fifths seen once; the top ten hold 12%. While infection was still active, Seattle patients were enrolled and then followed longitudinally. V lost 0 bases and J 2 bases, leaving 9 bases between the germline ends. CDR1 is SGHRS, CDR2 YFSETQ, per germline. The CDR3 is 14 amino acids.

The chain is built from TRBV5-1 and TRBJ2-7; D unclear. The source of this sequence is a woman aged 80 or over with COVID-19, enrolled during active disease. Sequenced material: peripheral blood. The CDR3 nucleotides read TGCGCCAGCAGCTTGGTGACACCTACCTACGAGCAGTACTTC. It specifies CASSLVTPTYEQYF.